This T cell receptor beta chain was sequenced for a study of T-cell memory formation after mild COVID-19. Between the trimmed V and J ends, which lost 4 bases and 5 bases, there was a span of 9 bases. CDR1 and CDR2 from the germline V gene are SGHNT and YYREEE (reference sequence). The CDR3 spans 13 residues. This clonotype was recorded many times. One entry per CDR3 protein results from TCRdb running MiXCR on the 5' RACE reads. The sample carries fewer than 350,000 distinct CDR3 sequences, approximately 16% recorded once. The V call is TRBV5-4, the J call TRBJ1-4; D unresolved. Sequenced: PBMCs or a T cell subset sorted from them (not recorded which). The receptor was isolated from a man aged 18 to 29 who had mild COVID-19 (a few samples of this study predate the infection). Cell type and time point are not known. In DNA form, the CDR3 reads TGTGCCAGCAGCCCCGGGCCCAATGAAAAACTGTTTTTT. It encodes CASSPGPNEKLFF.